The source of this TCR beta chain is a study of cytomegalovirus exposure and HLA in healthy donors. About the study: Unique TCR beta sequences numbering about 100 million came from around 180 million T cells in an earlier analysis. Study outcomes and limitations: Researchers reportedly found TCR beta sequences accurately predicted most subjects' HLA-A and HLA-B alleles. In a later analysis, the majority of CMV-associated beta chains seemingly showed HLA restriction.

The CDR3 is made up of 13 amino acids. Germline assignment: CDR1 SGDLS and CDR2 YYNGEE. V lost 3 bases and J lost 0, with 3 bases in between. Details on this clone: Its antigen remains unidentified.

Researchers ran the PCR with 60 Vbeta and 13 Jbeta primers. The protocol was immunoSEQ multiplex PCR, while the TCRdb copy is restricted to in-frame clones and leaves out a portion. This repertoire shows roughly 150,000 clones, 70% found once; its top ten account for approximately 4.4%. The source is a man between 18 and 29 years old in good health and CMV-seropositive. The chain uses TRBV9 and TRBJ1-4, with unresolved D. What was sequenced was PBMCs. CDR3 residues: CASSGPTNEKLFF. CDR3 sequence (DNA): TGTGCCAGCAGCGGGCCAACTAATGAAAAACTGTTTTTT.